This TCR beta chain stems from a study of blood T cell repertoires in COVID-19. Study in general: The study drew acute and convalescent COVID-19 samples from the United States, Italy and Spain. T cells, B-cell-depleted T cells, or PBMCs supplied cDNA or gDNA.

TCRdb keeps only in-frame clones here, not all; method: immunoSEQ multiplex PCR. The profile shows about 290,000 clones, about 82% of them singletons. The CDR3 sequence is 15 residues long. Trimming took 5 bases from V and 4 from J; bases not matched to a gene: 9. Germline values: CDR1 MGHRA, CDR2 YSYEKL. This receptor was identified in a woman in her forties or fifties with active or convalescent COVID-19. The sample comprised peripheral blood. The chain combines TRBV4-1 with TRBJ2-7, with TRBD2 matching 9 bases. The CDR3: CASSNPTSGSYEQYF. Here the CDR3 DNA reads TGCGCCAGCAGCAACCCGACTAGCGGAAGTTACGAGCAGTACTTC.